A selection of T cell receptor beta chains follows, all from one sample in a study of lymphopenia after photon versus proton radiotherapy. This table comes from immunoSEQ multiplex PCR, and its TCRdb copy is limited to in-frame clones, with some not included. The repertoire consists of roughly 29,000 clones, with about 91% occurring once and the leading ten covering 40% to 60%. Sequenced material: peripheral blood, taken from a patient treated with proton-based radiotherapy. The receptors were sampled from a woman aged 55-69 years with cholangiocarcinoma. Some clones in this sample may be carry-over from other donors' samples. Both conserved end residues are part of each CDR3. The D gene is left open where the match is weak. Only part of the rows carry a size: once, few, many, or a class if the clone is expanded.

d_gene: -; abundance: -; j_gene: TRBJ2-2; v_gene: TRBV7-2; CDR3aa: CASSYRDWNTGELFF; CDR3nt: TGTGCCAGCAGTTACCGGGACTGGAACACCGGGGAGCTGTTTTTT
d_gene: -; abundance: -; j_gene: TRBJ2-1; v_gene: TRBV4-1; CDR3aa: CASSQERTDNNEQFF; CDR3nt: TGCGCCAGCAGCCAAGAGAGGACAGATAACAATGAGCAGTTCTTC
d_gene: -; abundance: -; j_gene: TRBJ1-5; v_gene: TRBV9; CDR3aa: CASSVEPYSNQPQHF; CDR3nt: TGTGCCAGCAGCGTTGAGCCTTATAGCAATCAGCCCCAGCATTTT
d_gene: -; abundance: -; j_gene: TRBJ2-2; v_gene: TRBV7-9; CDR3aa: CATAGDTGELFF; CDR3nt: TGTGCCACCGCAGGGGACACCGGGGAGCTGTTTTTT
d_gene: TRBD1; abundance: -; j_gene: TRBJ1-1; v_gene: TRBV7-9; CDR3aa: CASSFRPGQGGEAFF; CDR3nt: TGTGCCAGCAGCTTCCGTCCGGGACAGGGTGGTGAAGCTTTCTTT
d_gene: TRBD1; abundance: -; j_gene: TRBJ2-7; v_gene: TRBV7-8; CDR3aa: CASSSLTGAYEQYF; CDR3nt: TGTGCCAGCAGCTCGTTGACAGGGGCCTACGAGCAGTACTTC
d_gene: -; abundance: medium-sized; j_gene: TRBJ1-1; v_gene: TRBV5-4; CDR3aa: CASSLGNEVHLRTEAFF; CDR3nt: TGTGCCAGCAGCTTGGGAAACGAGGTACACTTGAGGACTGAAGCTTTCTTT
d_gene: TRBD2; abundance: once; j_gene: TRBJ2-7; v_gene: TRBV6-5; CDR3aa: CASSLGGSSYEQYF; CDR3nt: TGTGCCAGCAGCCTCGGGGGGAGCTCCTACGAGCAGTACTTC
d_gene: -; abundance: few; j_gene: TRBJ1-1; v_gene: TRBV13; CDR3aa: CASSPPRETVFLNTEAFF; CDR3nt: TGTGCCAGCAGCCCACCCAGGGAAACGGTATTTTTGAACACTGAAGCTTTCTTT
d_gene: -; abundance: -; j_gene: TRBJ1-4; v_gene: TRBV4-3; CDR3aa: CASSQQAQSNEKLFF; CDR3nt: TGCGCCAGCAGCCAGCAAGCACAGTCCAATGAAAAACTGTTTTTT
d_gene: -; abundance: -; j_gene: TRBJ1-2; v_gene: TRBV6-5; CDR3aa: CASSRVPQRGGYTF; CDR3nt: TGTGCCAGCAGTCGTGTCCCACAGAGGGGTGGCTACACCTTC
d_gene: -; abundance: -; j_gene: TRBJ2-7; v_gene: TRBV6-5; CDR3aa: CASSRDRSSYEQYF; CDR3nt: TGTGCCAGCAGCCGAGACAGAAGCTCCTACGAGCAGTACTTC
d_gene: -; abundance: -; j_gene: TRBJ1-1; v_gene: TRBV19; CDR3aa: CASSAGSGTEAFF; CDR3nt: TGTGCCAGTAGTGCCGGATCCGGCACTGAAGCTTTCTTT
d_gene: -; abundance: -; j_gene: TRBJ2-7; v_gene: TRBV20-1; CDR3aa: CSGPDSYEQYF; CDR3nt: TGCAGTGGTCCAGACTCCTACGAGCAGTACTTC
d_gene: -; abundance: -; j_gene: TRBJ1-4; v_gene: TRBV4-2; CDR3aa: CASSQDPAREKLFF; CDR3nt: TGTGCCAGCAGCCAAGACCCAGCTCGCGAAAAACTGTTTTTT
d_gene: TRBD1; abundance: -; j_gene: TRBJ2-2; v_gene: TRBV4-2; CDR3aa: CASSQAWGQENTGELFF; CDR3nt: TGTGCCAGCAGCCAAGCTTGGGGACAGGAGAACACCGGGGAGCTGTTTTTT
d_gene: TRBD1; abundance: -; j_gene: TRBJ1-4; v_gene: TRBV5-8; CDR3aa: CASSQSRQGNEKLFF; CDR3nt: TGTGCCAGCAGCCAATCACGACAGGGGAATGAAAAACTGTTTTTT
d_gene: -; abundance: -; j_gene: TRBJ1-5; v_gene: TRBV7-2; CDR3aa: CASSLWVDTPQHF; CDR3nt: TGTGCCAGCAGCCTTTGGGTTGATACTCCCCAGCATTTT
d_gene: -; abundance: -; j_gene: TRBJ2-7; v_gene: TRBV27; CDR3aa: CASSPLDILREQYF; CDR3nt: TGTGCCAGCAGTCCCCTGGACATTCTAAGGGAGCAGTACTTC
d_gene: TRBD1; abundance: -; j_gene: TRBJ1-1; v_gene: TRBV9; CDR3aa: CASSVVPGGNTEAFF; CDR3nt: TGTGCCAGCAGCGTAGTTCCAGGGGGAAACACTGAAGCTTTCTTT
d_gene: -; abundance: -; j_gene: TRBJ2-1; v_gene: TRBV11-3; CDR3aa: CASSFDGGPYNEQFF; CDR3nt: TGTGCCAGCAGCTTCGACGGGGGGCCCTACAATGAGCAGTTCTTC
d_gene: -; abundance: -; j_gene: TRBJ1-5; v_gene: TRBV5-4; CDR3aa: CASSLWGDLNQPQHF; CDR3nt: TGTGCCAGCAGCTTGTGGGGGGACCTAAATCAGCCCCAGCATTTT
d_gene: -; abundance: -; j_gene: TRBJ1-5; v_gene: TRBV27; CDR3aa: CASSARGAPFPSNQPQHF; CDR3nt: TGTGCCAGCAGTGCACGGGGCGCACCGTTTCCTAGCAATCAGCCCCAGCATTTT
d_gene: TRBD1; abundance: -; j_gene: TRBJ1-2; v_gene: TRBV4-1; CDR3aa: CASSPTGGFYGYTF; CDR3nt: TGCGCCAGCAGCCCAACAGGGGGCTTCTATGGCTACACCTTC
d_gene: TRBD2; abundance: once; j_gene: TRBJ2-1; v_gene: TRBV5-1; CDR3aa: CASSWAAGAYNEQFF; CDR3nt: TGCGCCAGCAGCTGGGCAGCGGGGGCCTACAATGAGCAGTTCTTC
d_gene: -; abundance: -; j_gene: TRBJ2-5; v_gene: TRBV5-1; CDR3aa: CASSLDRGHQETQYF; CDR3nt: TGCGCCAGCAGCTTGGATCGGGGCCACCAAGAGACCCAGTACTTC
d_gene: -; abundance: -; j_gene: TRBJ2-3; v_gene: TRBV4-3; CDR3aa: CASSQDLGPTGPDTQYF; CDR3nt: TGCGCCAGCAGCCAAGACTTGGGCCCTACTGGACCAGATACGCAGTATTTT
d_gene: -; abundance: -; j_gene: TRBJ1-3; v_gene: TRBV5-4; CDR3aa: CASSTDGLNSGNTIYF; CDR3nt: TGTGCCAGCAGCACCGACGGACTCAACTCTGGAAACACCATATATTTT
d_gene: TRBD2; abundance: -; j_gene: TRBJ2-1; v_gene: TRBV29-1; CDR3aa: CSGATGTRKFF; CDR3nt: TGCAGCGGTGCCACCGGGACTAGAAAGTTCTTC
d_gene: TRBD1; abundance: -; j_gene: TRBJ1-1; v_gene: TRBV6-5; CDR3aa: CASSKGRGLNTEAFF; CDR3nt: TGTGCCAGCAGTAAAGGCAGGGGGCTTAACACTGAAGCTTTCTTT
d_gene: TRBD1; abundance: -; j_gene: TRBJ2-1; v_gene: TRBV27; CDR3aa: CASSFLDRGNEQFF; CDR3nt: TGTGCCAGCAGTTTTTTGGACAGGGGGAATGAGCAGTTCTTC
d_gene: -; abundance: -; j_gene: TRBJ2-4; v_gene: TRBV9; CDR3aa: CASSIPGAENIQYF; CDR3nt: TGTGCCAGCAGCATTCCGGGAGCTGAGAACATTCAGTACTTC
d_gene: -; abundance: -; j_gene: TRBJ1-5; v_gene: TRBV2; CDR3aa: CASRVQGNRNQPQHF; CDR3nt: TGTGCCAGCAGGGTGCAGGGGAACCGCAATCAGCCCCAGCATTTT
d_gene: -; abundance: -; j_gene: TRBJ1-6; v_gene: TRBV7-6; CDR3aa: CASSLGDYNSPLHF; CDR3nt: TGTGCCAGCAGCTTAGGGGATTATAATTCACCCCTCCACTTT
d_gene: TRBD2; abundance: -; j_gene: TRBJ2-2; v_gene: TRBV5-1; CDR3aa: CASSRPLAGGRENTGELFF; CDR3nt: TGCGCCAGCAGCCGCCCCCTAGCGGGAGGGCGTGAGAACACCGGGGAGCTGTTTTTT
d_gene: -; abundance: -; j_gene: TRBJ1-3; v_gene: TRBV10-2; CDR3aa: CASRSMENTIYF; CDR3nt: TGCGCCAGCAGGTCGATGGAAAACACCATATATTTT
d_gene: -; abundance: -; j_gene: TRBJ2-6; v_gene: TRBV7-9; CDR3aa: CASSRGGSGANVLTF; CDR3nt: TGTGCCAGCAGCCGAGGGGGGTCTGGGGCCAACGTCCTGACTTTC
d_gene: TRBD2; abundance: once; j_gene: TRBJ2-3; v_gene: TRBV18; CDR3aa: CASSLTSGATDTQYF; CDR3nt: TGTGCCAGCTCACTGACTAGCGGGGCAACAGATACGCAGTATTTT
d_gene: -; abundance: -; j_gene: TRBJ1-1; v_gene: TRBV1; CDR3aa: CTSSLRQGWNTEAFF; CDR3nt: TGCACCAGCAGCCTCCGACAGGGGTGGAACACTGAAGCTTTCTTT
d_gene: -; abundance: -; j_gene: TRBJ1-2; v_gene: TRBV7-9; CDR3aa: CASSLSSRVHGYTF; CDR3nt: TGTGCCAGCAGCTTATCAAGCCGGGTACATGGCTACACCTTC
d_gene: TRBD1; abundance: -; j_gene: TRBJ1-2; v_gene: TRBV30; CDR3aa: CAWSRRTGAGYGYTF; CDR3nt: TGTGCCTGGAGTCGTCGGACAGGGGCGGGATATGGCTACACCTTC
d_gene: -; abundance: -; j_gene: TRBJ2-4; v_gene: TRBV6-5; CDR3aa: CASKGSKNIQYF; CDR3nt: TGTGCCAGCAAGGGGTCCAAAAACATTCAGTACTTC
d_gene: -; abundance: -; j_gene: TRBJ1-1; v_gene: TRBV9; CDR3aa: CATAAVHMNTEAFF; CDR3nt: TGTGCCACCGCGGCAGTACACATGAACACTGAAGCTTTCTTT
d_gene: -; abundance: -; j_gene: TRBJ1-3; v_gene: TRBV11-3; CDR3aa: CASSLGRGTGNTIYF; CDR3nt: TGTGCCAGCAGCTTAGGCCGGGGAACTGGAAACACCATATATTTT
d_gene: -; abundance: -; j_gene: TRBJ2-1; v_gene: TRBV10-3; CDR3aa: CAISERQREQFF; CDR3nt: TGTGCCATCAGTGAAAGACAGCGTGAGCAGTTCTTC
d_gene: -; abundance: -; j_gene: TRBJ1-1; v_gene: TRBV7-8; CDR3aa: CASSLEGGENTEAFF; CDR3nt: TGTGCCAGCAGCTTAGAAGGGGGAGAGAACACTGAAGCTTTCTTT
d_gene: TRBD1; abundance: once; j_gene: TRBJ1-2; v_gene: TRBV7-8; CDR3aa: CASSLQGRGIYGYTF; CDR3nt: TGTGCCAGCAGCCTACAGGGGCGCGGGATTTATGGCTACACCTTC
d_gene: -; abundance: -; j_gene: TRBJ1-3; v_gene: TRBV11-2; CDR3aa: CASSPGANTIYF; CDR3nt: TGTGCCAGCAGCCCAGGGGCAAACACCATATATTTT
d_gene: -; abundance: few; j_gene: TRBJ1-5; v_gene: TRBV19; CDR3aa: CASSGGWGNQPQHF; CDR3nt: TGTGCCAGTAGTGGGGGCTGGGGAAATCAGCCCCAGCATTTT